This TCR beta chain was identified during a study of beta chain features in type 1 diabetes. Study-level findings and limits: TCRB CDR3 length was moderately but significantly reduced in all four CD4+ subsets of Type 1 diabetes patients.

The authors reverse transcribed all of the isolated RNA, so sequencing captured expressed TCRB transcripts. TCRdb's table, derived via immunoSEQ multiplex PCR, lists solely in-frame clones and lacks some. The sample lists roughly 250,000 clones, about 20% occurring once. This clone was seen only a few times. Its antigen is still unknown. CDR3 length: 13 amino acids. V was pared by 7 bases and J by 5 bases, with 14 bases between. Germline CDR1 and CDR2: SNHLY and FYNNEI. The receptor's source is a middle-aged woman with type 1 diabetes. The specimen was naive CD4+ T cells from blood. The chain joins TRBV2 to TRBJ2-5; possible D gene TRBD2, 5 bases. CDR3 sequence (DNA): TGTGCCAGCATAAGAGGGTCCGGCGAGACCCAGTACTTC. Translation gives CASIRGSGETQYF.